This T cell receptor (beta chain) was captured in a study of metastatic and nonmetastatic thyroid tumors. V shed 6 bases and J 10 bases; nucleotides not matched to a gene: 9. From germline, CDR1 is SGHVS and CDR2 FQNEAQ. The CDR3 has 13 amino acids. From the PCR reads, TCRdb re-called clones with MiXCR. Of about 15,000 clones in the sample, under 25% were seen once. There were no patients who had received any treatment before thyroid surgery. This clone was observed many times. V and J are TRBV7-8 and TRBJ2-1; 7 positions agree with TRBD1. Sequencing input: blood. The origin of this receptor is a female donor with papillary thyroid cancer or a benign thyroid nodule (not recorded which). Some clones in this sample may be carry-over from other donors' samples. CDR3 nucleotides: TGTGCCAGCAGTTATAACACAGGGGCCGAGCAGTTCTTC. Translating gives CASSYNTGAEQFF.